One TCR beta chain is described in this entry. This record belongs to a study of identical twins. MiXCR, run by TCRdb on the 5' RACE reads, gives a single entry per CDR3 protein. The data show 520,000 or so distinct CDR3 sequences, roughly a fifth seen once. Germline lookup yields CDR1 SGHTA and CDR2 FQGNSA. The CDR3 has 16 residues. The V and J ends lost 5 bases and 5 bases, in that order; junction bases with no gene match: 11. This sample also appeared in a second study, on T cells expressing NK-cell markers. This second study says: An anti-gamma-delta TCR antibody was added in several experiments. It restricted sorting to alpha-beta TCR-expressing T cells. CD8+ T cells in 5 or 6 donors included dominant NKG2C+ clonotypes at roughly 1.0-7.0%.

Sequencing was carried out using CD4+ T cells sorted from blood. The sequence came from a woman younger than 35 in good health. The rearrangement uses TRBV7-2 and TRBJ2-1; 8 bases match TRBD2. The CDR3 region is CASSRQVAGSHNEQFF. DNA for the CDR3: TGTGCCAGCAGCCGCCAGGTAGCGGGGAGCCACAATGAGCAGTTCTTC.